The clone carrying this T cell receptor beta chain was recorded once. Antigen unknown. V dropped 1 base and J dropped 6 bases, with 21 bases sitting between them. There are 17 residues in the CDR3. Germline CDR1 reads SGDLS; CDR2 reads YYNGEE. This sample is drawn from a study of blood T cells in healthy people across ages. Findings of the study overall: From one million sequenced T cells, diversity estimates were lower bounds.

Using a J-beta primer mix together with a sample-barcoded 5' primer, a second PCR was run for roughly 7 to 12 cycles. A template-switch adaptor containing 12 random nucleotides labeled each cDNA molecule. TCRdb reprocessed the 5' RACE reads via MiXCR and lists one record per CDR3 protein. The sample yields roughly 1,500,000 distinct CDR3 sequences, 42% seen once. Material: blood. This receptor was taken from a woman aged 18 to 35 in good health. The chain combines TRBV9 with TRBJ2-3; D perhaps matches TRBD2 (7 bases). CDR3 loop: CASSVTFQVGGGDTQYF. Here the CDR3 DNA reads TGTGCCAGCAGCGTAACCTTTCAGGTTGGGGGGGGCGATACGCAGTATTTT.